This TCR beta chain was captured in a study of early T cells in non-severe SARS-CoV-2 infection (dated by TCRdb to 2020 to 2023). Background for the entire study: TCR sequencing used bulk RNA from unsorted whole blood, so alpha and beta chains could not be paired.

Set within a cohort of healthcare workers in London, UK, this nested case-control study involved weekly PCR testing of nasopharyngeal swabs along with blood sampling. Between 23 and 31 March 2020, the week of the UK lockdown, healthcare workers were enrolled and then followed up weekly for as long as 16 weeks. Libraries were constructed by 5' RACE. TCRdb shows the sequencer as NextSeq 500. The TCR library protocol attached unique molecular identifiers to individual cDNA molecules to correct for sequencing error and PCR bias. Both TCR alpha and beta chains were sequenced, and tight co-correlation was observed between alpha and beta sequence abundances in each sample. Turning to the authors' computational methods: V gene, J gene and CDR3 annotation of TCR sequences was performed with Decombinator V4. TCRs were defined as expanded if a significant change between any two time points was detected under a Poisson model with p below 0.0001. Abundances of TCRs were expressed as counts per million after normalisation to the total number of TCRs sequenced in each sample. MAIT TCRs were defined by TRAV1-2 paired with TRAJ12, TRAJ20 or TRAJ33, and iNKT TCRs by TRAV10 paired with TRAJ18. A search of VDJdb, accessed on 1 November 2021, was run for TCRs annotated to CMV, EBV and SARS-CoV-2, with TCRs annotated for multiple antigens excluded. TCRdb redid the processing of the public reads, applying fastp at Q25 and MiXCR, and retained in-frame beta chains. One record per CDR3 amino acid sequence lists the most common genes and DNA. TCRdb's processing, not the authors' own work, is the source of the V and J calls. The sample records roughly 75,000 distinct CDR3 sequences, around 9.9% of which are singletons. Of the sample, about 4.8% is held by the ten largest clones.

What the authors observed across the whole study: VDJdb matching was skewed toward anti-spike CD8 responses and likely underestimated virus-specific expansions by missing private and CD4 specificities.

This clonotype was picked up many times. The antigen this receptor binds is unknown. Base quality data are lacking; no much larger clone is found one base away. The germline ends are 8 bases apart after V is trimmed by 4 bases and J by 6 bases. The CDR3 spans 12 residues, from the cysteine through the phenylalanine. Only CDR3 DNA is held: 36 bases, read in frame from base 1. Sequences SGHDT (CDR1) and YYEEEE (CDR2) are obtained from the germline V gene. This TCR was recovered from an adult who was a healthcare worker with PCR-confirmed SARS-CoV-2 infection or an uninfected control (not recorded which). The specimen sequenced was whole blood. The chain is assembled from TRBV5-6 and TRBJ2-1; no D gene call is confident. The nucleotides are TGTGCCAGCAGCCTTCGCTTCAATGAGCAGTTCTTC. It translates to CASSLRFNEQFF.